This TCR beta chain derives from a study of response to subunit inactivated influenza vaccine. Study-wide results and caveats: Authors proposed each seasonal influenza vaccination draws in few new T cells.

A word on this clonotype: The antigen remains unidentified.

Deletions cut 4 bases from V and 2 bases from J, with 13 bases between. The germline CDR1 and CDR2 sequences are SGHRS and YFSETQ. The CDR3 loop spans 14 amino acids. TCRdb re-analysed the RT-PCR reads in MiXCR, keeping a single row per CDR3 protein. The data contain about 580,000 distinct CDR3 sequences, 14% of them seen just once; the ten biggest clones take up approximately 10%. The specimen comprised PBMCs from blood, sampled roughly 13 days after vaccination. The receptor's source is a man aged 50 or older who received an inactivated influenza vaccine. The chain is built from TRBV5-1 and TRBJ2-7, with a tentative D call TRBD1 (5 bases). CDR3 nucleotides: TGCGCCAGCAGCACAGGACGGTGGCCCTACGAGCAGTACTTC. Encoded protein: CASSTGRWPYEQYF. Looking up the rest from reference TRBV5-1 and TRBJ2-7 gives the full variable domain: KAGVTQTPRYLIKTRGQQVTLSCSPISGHRSVSWYQQTPGQGLQFLFEYFSETQRNKGNFPGRFSGRQFSNSRSEMNVSTLELGDSALYLCASSTGRWPYEQYFGPGTRLTVT.